This entry concerns a single T cell receptor (beta chain). Antigen unknown. Single viable CD3+CD4+CD8-CD45RO+ cells were sorted as the memory CD4+ T cells. Profiled with immunoSEQ multiplex PCR; TCRdb holds only in-frame clones, not every one. The sample has about 41,000 clones, about 76% seen once; the top ten hold approximately 0.77%. This record comes from a study of memory CD4+ T cells and cytomegalovirus serostatus. At the level of the study: This sample comes from healthy Belgian adults, fewer than 10 CMV seropositive, approximately 23 seronegative. Regarding the study as a whole: Of 150 to 200 reported CMV TCRbeta sequences, under 80 were found in memory CD4+ repertoires. A US-trained random forest predicted CMV serostatus with median AUC roughly 0.9.

V lost 1 base and J lost 8, with 11 bases in between. Per germline, CDR1 SEHNR and CDR2 FQNEAQ (reference sequence). CDR3 size: 13 residues. The chain combines TRBV7-9 with TRBJ1-1; D not certain. This clonotype originated in an adult in good health and CMV-seronegative. The sequenced material came from memory CD4+ T cells from blood. The CDR3 region has the DNA TGTGCCAGCAGCTTAGAGGGTGAGGGCGAAGCTTTCTTT. Translated, it gives CASSLEGEGEAFF.